One TCR beta chain is described in this entry. Its antigen is undetermined. Deletions cut 6 bases from V and 7 bases from J, with 7 bases between. This CDR3 is 11 amino acids long. The V gene's germline CDR1 is SGHVS and CDR2 FNYEAQ. The sample belongs to a study of cytomegalovirus exposure and HLA in healthy donors. The study, taken as a whole, reports: Later work found most CMV-associated TCR beta chains apparently HLA-restricted.

PCR was performed using 60 Vbeta and 13 Jbeta primers. Using immunoSEQ multiplex PCR, the repertoire was profiled, and TCRdb retains in-frame clones only, with some absent. The repertoire holds over 100,000 clones, with roughly 80% as singletons. The source of this sequence is a man in his thirties or forties in good health and CMV-seronegative. Sequencing was performed on PBMCs. V and J are TRBV7-6 and TRBJ2-1; no clear D gene. The CDR3 reads CASSQENEQFF. CDR3 sequence (DNA): TGTGCCAGCAGTCAGGAAAATGAGCAGTTCTTC.